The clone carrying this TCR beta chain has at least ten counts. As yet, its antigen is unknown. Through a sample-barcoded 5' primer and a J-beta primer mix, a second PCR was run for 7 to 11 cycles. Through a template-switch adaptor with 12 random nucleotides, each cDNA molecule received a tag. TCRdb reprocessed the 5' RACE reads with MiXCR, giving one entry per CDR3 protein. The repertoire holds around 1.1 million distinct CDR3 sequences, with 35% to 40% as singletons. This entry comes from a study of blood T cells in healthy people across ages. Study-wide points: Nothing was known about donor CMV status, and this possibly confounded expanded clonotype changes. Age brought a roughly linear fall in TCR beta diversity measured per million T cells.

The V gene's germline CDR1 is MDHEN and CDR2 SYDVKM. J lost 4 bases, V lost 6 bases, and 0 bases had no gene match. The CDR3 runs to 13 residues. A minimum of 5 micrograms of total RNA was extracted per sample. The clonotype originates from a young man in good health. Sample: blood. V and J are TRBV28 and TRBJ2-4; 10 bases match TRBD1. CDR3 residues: CASRGQGKNIQYF. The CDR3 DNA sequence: TGTGCCAGCAGGGGACAGGGGAAAAACATTCAGTACTTC.